This T cell receptor beta chain was retrieved from a study of blood T cells in healthy people across ages. Overall study: About one barcoded beta molecule per two T cells came from capture by template switching. Study-wide points: Older age went with lower TCR beta diversity per million T cells, in a roughly linear way.

In this sample, this clonotype turned up a few times. Its antigen is unidentified. The second PCR ran roughly 6 to 11 cycles with a sample-barcoded 5' primer and J-beta primers. TCRdb called the 5' RACE reads again in MiXCR, with one record for every CDR3 protein. The top ten clones hold around a fifth of a sample with some 700,000 distinct CDR3 sequences, 22% of them seen once. Donors gave ten milliliters of peripheral blood apiece. PBMCs, at least 6 million per sample, were isolated. V shed 7 bases and J 5 bases; nucleotides not matched to a gene: 4. The CDR3 sequence is 12 residues long. From germline, CDR1 is PRHDT and CDR2 FYEKMQ (reference sequence).

The sequencing sample was made of blood. This rearrangement joins TRBV13 to TRBJ1-1; 7 positions match TRBD1. The origin of this receptor is a man in his 70s in good health. In DNA, the CDR3 is TGTGCCAGCACCCAGACAGGGACTGAAGCTTTCTTT. Translated: CASTQTGTEAFF.